This T cell receptor (beta chain) came from a study of regulatory T cells in long-lasting Graves disease. Study-wide results and caveats: Persistent Graves' disease cases displayed lower TCR diversity than newly diagnosed ones.

Relying on iRepertoire HTBI primers and Arm-PCR of CDR3 regions, the team built TCR beta libraries. In the original processing: Samples revealed fewer than 65 TRBV and 14 TRBJ segments. A single record per CDR3 protein comes from TCRdb applying MiXCR to the multiplex PCR reads. The V and J calls and clone size are TCRdb's, not the authors'. This table has about 530,000 distinct CDR3 sequences, around 16% appearing once. This clonotype was recorded many times. Its antigen is still unknown. V dropped 0 bases and J dropped 2 bases, with 8 bases sitting between them. This CDR3 is built from 15 residues. CDR1 is MNHEY, CDR2 SMNVEV, per germline (reference sequence). The sample's time point: newly diagnosed GD, antithyroid drugs for less than 3 months. Extracted RNA from PBMCs served as the source of the TCR library. A further study also used this sample, focusing on T cells in Graves' hyperthyroidism and ophthalmopathy. This second study says: Hyperthyroidism of Graves' type that showed no ophthalmopathy progression within 18 months was stable. Ophthalmopathy, which appeared later, was predicted by the model a median around 6.5 months before onset.

This TCR was sampled from a middle-aged woman with Graves disease. Sample: peripheral blood mononuclear cells (PBMCs), taken at new diagnosis, from a patient treated with antithyroid drugs. The V call is TRBV27, the J call TRBJ1-3; D gene ambiguous. CDR3 nucleotide sequence: TGTGCCAGCAGTTTATCGCCGGCGGCTGGAAACACCATATATTTT. Amino acid sequence: CASSLSPAAGNTIYF.